This T cell receptor beta chain was identified in a study of tumor-infiltrating lymphocytes in primary liver carcinoma. Study-wide context: Read depth, roughly 3.5 to 8 million productive TCRbeta reads, did not differ significantly between tissues.

This CDR3 has 17 amino acids. Per germline, CDR1 LGHNA and CDR2 YSLEER. Notes on the study in general: The proportion of top clones found throughout all five tumor regions was only about 8-25%. Tumors had a top-250-clone fraction that was significantly higher than blood (p = 0.039). In tumor-adjacent and tumor-blood pairs, overlap was lower than in tumor region pairs.

The approximately 20-31 mg bulk tissue piece was not sorted before simultaneous RNA and DNA extraction. Production of TCR beta cDNA used around 0.45 ug total RNA together with a constant-region primer. Sequencing libraries for TCR beta derived from three nested multiplex PCR rounds that used slightly modified ARM-PCR. A C-beta reverse primer and TRBV1-TRBV30 forward primers served in each of the first two PCR rounds, at about 9 cycles apiece. TCRdb recomputed calls from the multiplex PCR reads with MiXCR, one row per CDR3 protein. This table holds approximately 110,000 distinct CDR3 sequences, around 80% found once. Notes on this clonotype: The antigen is not known. One junction end disagrees with the germline gene, perhaps due to a read error.

The chain couples TRBV4-3 to TRBJ2-6; D possibly corresponds to TRBD1 (5 bases). The sequence was obtained from a middle-aged man with primary liver carcinoma and hepatitis B virus infection. Sequencing was done on a sample of liver tumor tissue from sampling region 3. Subset: tumor region T3, left-lateral pole. CDR3 residues: CASSQDGSGRRAKVLAF. CDR3 nucleotide sequence: TGCGCCAGCAGCCAAGATGGGTCAGGGCGCAGGGCCAAGGTCCTGGCTTTC.